This entry is about one T cell receptor beta chain. The antigen is not known. Attachment of unique molecular identifiers to individual cDNA molecules was performed. TCRdb reprocessed the 5' RACE reads via MiXCR and lists one record per CDR3 protein. This sample has roughly 60,000 distinct CDR3 sequences, with 13% found just once. The data are from a study of early T cells in non-severe SARS-CoV-2 infection. Study summary: The study sequenced bulk RNA from unsorted whole blood, with chains unpaired. Study results and limitations: Anti-spike CD8 responses were favored by VDJdb matching, which missed private and CD4 specificities.

The origin of this receptor is an adult who was a healthcare worker with PCR-confirmed SARS-CoV-2 infection or an uninfected control (not recorded which). The sample comprised whole blood.

The CDR3 is CSVEDITGNSSYNEQFF. The CDR3 DNA reads TGCAGCGTTGAAGATATCACGGGGAATAGCTCCTACAATGAGCAGTTCTTC. The V gene is TRBV29-1, the J gene TRBJ2-1; TRBD2 is a possible D gene (5 bases). The V end was cut by 0 bases, the J end by 0 bases, with 15 bases between. There are 17 residues in the CDR3. Per germline, CDR1 SQVTM and CDR2 ANQGSEA.